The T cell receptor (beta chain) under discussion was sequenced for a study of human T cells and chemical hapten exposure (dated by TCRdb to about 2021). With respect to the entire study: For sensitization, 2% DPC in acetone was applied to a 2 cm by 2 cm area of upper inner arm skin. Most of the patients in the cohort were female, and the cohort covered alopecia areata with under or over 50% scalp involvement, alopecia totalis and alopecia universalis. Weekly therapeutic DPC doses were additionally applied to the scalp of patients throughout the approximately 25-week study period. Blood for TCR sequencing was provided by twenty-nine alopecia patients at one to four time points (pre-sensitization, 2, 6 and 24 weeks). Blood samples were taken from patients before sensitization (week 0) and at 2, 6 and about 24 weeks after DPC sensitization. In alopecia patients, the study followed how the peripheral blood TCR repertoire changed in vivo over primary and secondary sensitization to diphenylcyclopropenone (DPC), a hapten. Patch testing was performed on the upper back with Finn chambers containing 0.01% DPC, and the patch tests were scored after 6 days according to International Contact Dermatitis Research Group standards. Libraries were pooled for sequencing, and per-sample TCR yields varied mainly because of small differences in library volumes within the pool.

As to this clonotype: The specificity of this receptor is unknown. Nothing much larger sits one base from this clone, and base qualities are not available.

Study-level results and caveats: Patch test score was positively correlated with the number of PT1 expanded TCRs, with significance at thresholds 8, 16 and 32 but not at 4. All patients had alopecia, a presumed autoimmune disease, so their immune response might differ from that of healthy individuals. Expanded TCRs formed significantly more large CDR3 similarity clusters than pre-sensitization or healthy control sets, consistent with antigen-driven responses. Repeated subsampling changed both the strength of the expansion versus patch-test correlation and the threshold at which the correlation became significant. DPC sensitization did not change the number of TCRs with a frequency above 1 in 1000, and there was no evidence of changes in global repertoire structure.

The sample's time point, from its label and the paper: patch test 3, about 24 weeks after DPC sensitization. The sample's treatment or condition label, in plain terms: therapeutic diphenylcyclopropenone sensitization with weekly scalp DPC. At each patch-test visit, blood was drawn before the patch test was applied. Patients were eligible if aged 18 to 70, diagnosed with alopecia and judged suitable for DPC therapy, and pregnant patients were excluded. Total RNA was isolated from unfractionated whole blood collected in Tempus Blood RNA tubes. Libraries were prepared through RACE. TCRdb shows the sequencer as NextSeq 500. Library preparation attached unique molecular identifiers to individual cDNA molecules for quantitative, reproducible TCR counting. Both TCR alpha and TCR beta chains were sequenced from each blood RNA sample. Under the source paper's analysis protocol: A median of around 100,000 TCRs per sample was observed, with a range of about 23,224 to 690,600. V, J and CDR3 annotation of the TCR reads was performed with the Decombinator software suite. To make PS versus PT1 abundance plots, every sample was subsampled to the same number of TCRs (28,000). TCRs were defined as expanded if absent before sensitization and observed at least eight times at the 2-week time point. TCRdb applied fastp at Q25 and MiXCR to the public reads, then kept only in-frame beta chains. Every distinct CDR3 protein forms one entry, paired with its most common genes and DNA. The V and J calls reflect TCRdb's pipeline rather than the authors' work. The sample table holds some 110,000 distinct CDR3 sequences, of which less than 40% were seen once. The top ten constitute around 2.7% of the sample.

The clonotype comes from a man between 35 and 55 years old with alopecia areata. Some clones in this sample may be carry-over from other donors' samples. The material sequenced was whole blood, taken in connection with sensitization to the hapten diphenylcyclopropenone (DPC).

The CDR3 amino acid sequence is: CASSRRSGANVLTF. The DNA reads TGTGCCAGCAGCCGGCGCTCTGGGGCCAACGTCCTGACTTTC. This chain is built from TRBV28 and TRBJ2-6, with the D gene not clear enough to name. V was cut back by 6 bases and J by 0 bases, leaving a gap of 6 bases between them. CDR3 length: 14 amino acids, cysteine to phenylalanine. The kept DNA is CDR3 alone, 42 bases in frame from the first base. The germline V gene encodes CDR1 MDHEN and CDR2 SYDVKM.